Listed below are T cell receptor beta chains from one sample, sequenced in a study of preoperative IRX-2 immunotherapy in early breast cancer. The table came from immunoSEQ multiplex PCR; TCRdb's copy has only in-frame clones and leaves some out. The sample includes tens of thousands of clones, about nine tenths of them seen just once. The material was tumor tissue, obtained after IRX-2 immunotherapy. All receptors derive from a human donor with breast cancer. CDR3s include the opening cysteine and the closing phenylalanine or tryptophan. D genes are given only for firm matches. Rows may omit the clone size; those that give it use once, few, many or a size class.

V gene	D gene	J gene	clone size	CDR3 DNA	CDR3 protein
TRBV7-7	TRBD1	TRBJ1-1	NA	TGTGCCAGCAGCCTACAGGGGTCGAACACTGAAGCTTTCTTT	CASSLQGSNTEAFF
TRBV6-8	TRBD1	TRBJ1-1	NA	TGTGCCAGCAGCCGCGGACAGGGTGTATTAGACACTGAAGCTTTCTTT	CASSRGQGVLDTEAFF
TRBV11-3	TRBD2	TRBJ2-1	NA	TGTGCCAGCAGCCCCTCCCGGGGGGGCAACAATGAGCAGTTCTTC	CASSPSRGGNNEQFF
TRBV11-3	TRBD2	TRBJ2-3	NA	TGTGCCAGCAGCTTCATAGCGGGAGCTGGCACAGATACGCAGTATTTT	CASSFIAGAGTDTQYF
TRBV15	TRBD1	TRBJ1-4	NA	TGTGCCACCAGCAGGGATACCACAGGGGGCGGTTTTGAAAAACTGTTTTTT	CATSRDTTGGGFEKLFF
TRBV4-1	NA	TRBJ2-2	NA	TGCGCCAGCAGCCAAGATCTCGGTTACACCGGGGAGCTGTTTTTT	CASSQDLGYTGELFF
TRBV11-3	NA	TRBJ2-5	NA	TGTGCCAGCAGCCCGGGAGTTCTCCAAGAGACCCAGTACTTC	CASSPGVLQETQYF
TRBV5-1	TRBD1	TRBJ1-3	NA	TGCGCCAGCAGCTTGGGATACGGGACAGCTGGAAACACCATATATTTT	CASSLGYGTAGNTIYF
TRBV7-8	NA	TRBJ2-5	NA	TGTGCCAGCAGCTTAGCTCGCCGGCGGGGAGAGACCCAGTACTTC	CASSLARRRGETQYF
TRBV5-1	TRBD2	TRBJ2-1	NA	TGCGCCAGCAGCTTGGAACCAGCGGGGGGGCCAGGCGATGAGCAGTTCTTC	CASSLEPAGGPGDEQFF
TRBV11-3	NA	TRBJ1-2	once	TGTGCCAGCAGCTTAAGTGGGGGCCCTAACTATGGCTACACCTTC	CASSLSGGPNYGYTF
TRBV1	NA	TRBJ1-3	NA	TGCGCCAGCAGCCAGGCAGCGGGACTGGAGAGCTCTGGAAACACCATATATTTT	CASSQAAGLESSGNTIYF
TRBV30	NA	TRBJ1-1	once	TGTGCCTGGAGCGATCAACGACAGACCGAAGCTTTCTTT	CAWSDQRQTEAFF
TRBV9	TRBD2	TRBJ2-1	NA	TGTGCCAACAAGGTAGATAGCGGGTTGTACAATGAGCAGTTCTTC	CANKVDSGLYNEQFF
TRBV6-8	NA	TRBJ1-5	NA	TGTGCCAGCAGTTATTCTACCCCCGGGAATCAGCCCCAGCATTTT	CASSYSTPGNQPQHF
TRBV11-3	TRBD2	TRBJ2-1	NA	TGTGCCAGCAGCTTGGGGGGACTAGCGGTGCCCTTCTCCTACAATGAGCAGTTCTTC	CASSLGGLAVPFSYNEQFF
TRBV7-6	TRBD1	TRBJ1-2	once	TGTGCCAGCAGCTATCTATACAGGGGGGCCTATGGCTACACCTTC	CASSYLYRGAYGYTF
TRBV11-3	NA	TRBJ1-6	NA	TGTGCCAGCAGCTTATTAAGTGGGGGTTATTCACCCCTCCACTTT	CASSLLSGGYSPLHF
TRBV6-8	NA	TRBJ1-1	NA	TGTGCCAGCAGTTACGTCTCAGGACTGAACACTAAAGCTTTCTTT	CASSYVSGLNTKAFF
TRBV12-5	NA	TRBJ1-2	NA	TGTGCTAGTGGACGTCGACATGGCTACACCTTC	CASGRRHGYTF
TRBV11-3	NA	TRBJ1-4	NA	TGTGCCAGCAGTCTGCAGACTGCGACTAATGAAAAACTGTTTTTT	CASSLQTATNEKLFF
TRBV11-3	NA	TRBJ1-1	NA	TGTGCCAGCAGCTCCCGTCGAGGGTACACTGAAGCTTTCTTT	CASSSRRGYTEAFF
TRBV11-3	TRBD1	TRBJ2-2	few	TGTGCCAGCAGCTTCTTTTCTCTTGCTGGACAGGGGTACACCGGGGAGCTGTTTTTT	CASSFFSLAGQGYTGELFF
TRBV29-1	NA	TRBJ2-1	NA	TGCAGCGGGTCCCGGGGGGCCTCCTACAATGAGCAGTTCTTC	CSGSRGASYNEQFF